The 17 T cell receptor beta chains below all came from one sample that was sequenced in a study of patients and donors after allogeneic stem cell transplantation. TCRdb fed the RT-PCR reads into MiXCR, producing one record per CDR3 protein. The sample yields 390,000 or so distinct CDR3 sequences, 16% seen once. Sequencing was done on a sample of blood, either unsorted or a sorted T cell fraction (not recorded which). The receptors stem from a human donor who was either an allogeneic HSCT recipient or a stem cell or donor lymphocyte infusion donor (not recorded which). It is not recorded whose cells these are; they may come from a transplant donor.

This clonotype was recorded a few times. The chain links TRBV27 to TRBJ1-1; no reliable D call. This CDR3 comprises 15 residues. The V end lost 0 bases, the J end lost 5 bases, and 13 bases lay between the germline ends. Germline CDR1 MNHEY, CDR2 SMNVEV (reference sequence). Here the CDR3 DNA reads TGTGCCAGCAGTTTATCGGGGTTGCGGAAGACTGAAGCTTTCTTT. Protein product: CASSLSGLRKTEAFF.

The V gene is TRBV6-2 or TRBV6-3, the J gene TRBJ2-1; D unclear. The V gene lost 3 bases and the J gene lost 3 bases, with 12 bases spanning the gap. There are 15 residues in the CDR3. CDR1 and CDR2 from the germline V gene are MNHEY and SVGEGT. This CDR3 is CASSYRVGIYNEQFF. The CDR3 region has the DNA TGTGCCAGCAGTTATCGAGTCGGCATCTACAATGAGCAGTTCTTC.

This clonotype was seen many times. V and J are TRBV24-1 and TRBJ2-7, with 8 positions matching TRBD1. The CDR3 is 15 residues long. CDR1 is KGHDR and CDR2 is SFDVKD in the germline V gene. Losses at the gene ends were 3 bases for V and 1 base for J; bases not matched to a gene: 4. The CDR3 bases are TGTGCCACCAGTGATGGAGGACAGGGTTCCTACGAGCAGTACTTC. Protein product: CATSDGGQGSYEQYF.

This clonotype was detected a few times. The CDR3 reads CASSPLTGNVAEAFF. In DNA, the CDR3 is TGCGCCAGCAGCCCCCTGACAGGGAATGTCGCTGAAGCTTTCTTT. J is TRBJ1-1 and V is TRBV4-1; TRBD1 matches at 7 bases. Per germline, CDR1 MGHRA and CDR2 YSYEKL. The CDR3 has 15 residues. The ends lost 4 bases at V and 6 bases at J; junction bases unmatched: 11.

The table lists this clonotype with many counts. The rearrangement uses TRBV5-1 and TRBJ2-3; a weak D match, TRBD1 (5 bases). CDR3 length equals 16 residues. The V gene's germline CDR1 is SGHRS and CDR2 YFSETQ. Deletions cut 4 bases from V and 2 bases from J, with 17 bases between. The DNA of the CDR3 is TGCGCCAGCAGCCCCCAACCCGGACAAGTCACAGATACGCAGTATTTT. Its protein is CASSPQPGQVTDTQYF.

The sample holds a few counts of this clonotype. The chain joins TRBV12-3 or TRBV12-4 to TRBJ1-2; D call uncertain. V shed 7 bases and J shed 0 bases, with 15 bases lying between them. The CDR3 totals 15 residues. The CDR3 sequence is CASTSHLEANYGYTF. CDR3 nucleotides: TGTGCCAGCACCTCTCACCTTGAGGCTAACTATGGCTACACCTTC.

This clonotype has more than one count but fewer than ten. The J gene is TRBJ1-5, the V gene TRBV19; D unresolved. Germline V lookup: CDR1 LNHDA, CDR2 SQIVND (reference sequence). V lost 5 bases and J lost 6, with 17 bases in between. The CDR3 loop spans 15 amino acids. The CDR3 sequence: CASSFYGQMGQPQHF. CDR3 in DNA: TGTGCCAGTAGTTTTTACGGGCAGATGGGTCAGCCCCAGCATTTT.

This clonotype was found many times. The chain carries TRBV5-1 and TRBJ1-2; a weak D match, TRBD1 (6 bases). This CDR3 has 12 amino acids. CDR1 and CDR2 (germline): SGHRS, YFSETQ. The V end lost 6 bases, the J end lost 8 bases, and 14 bases lay between the germline ends. The CDR3 is CASNGQSLGYTF. DNA for the CDR3: TGCGCCAGCAACGGACAGTCATTGGGCTACACCTTC.

This chain connects TRBV4-3 to TRBJ1-1; no clear D. The V and J ends lost 3 bases and 1 base respectively, with 6 bases between them. The CDR3 runs to 13 residues. Germline values: CDR1 LGHNA, CDR2 YSLEER. CDR3 DNA sequence: TGCGCCAGCAGCCAGGTATCGAACACTGAAGCTTTCTTT. This codes for CASSQVSNTEAFF.

This clonotype has a handful of counts. The chain combines TRBV6-1 with TRBJ2-2; a weak D match, TRBD1 (6 bases). The germline V gene has CDR1 MNHNS and CDR2 SASEGT. V lost 5 bases to trimming and J lost 2 bases, with 15 bases between them. The CDR3 loop spans 16 amino acids. DNA for the CDR3: TGTGCCAGCAGTCAACCTGGGGGCCGTAACACCGGGGAGCTGTTTTTT. Its protein is CASSQPGGRNTGELFF.

In its sample, this clonotype was seen a few times. The V call is TRBV24-1, the J call TRBJ2-3; the D gene is possibly TRBD1 (6 bases). Trimming took off 8 bases at V and 9 bases at J, with 17 bases between the two ends. The CDR3 is 13 residues long. Germline loops: CDR1 KGHDR, CDR2 SFDVKD. CDR3 sequence (DNA): TGTGCCACCAAAGGACGGACAGTTCAAACGCAGTATTTT. It yields the protein CATKGRTVQTQYF.

In this sample, this clonotype turned up many times. The J gene is TRBJ2-7, the V gene TRBV10-3; D is uncertain. The CDR3 consists of 15 residues. V lost 0 bases and J 9 bases, leaving 18 bases between the germline ends. Germline CDR1 reads ENHRY; CDR2 reads SYGVKD. As DNA, the CDR3 is TGTGCCATCAGTGAGTCGAAGGTTGGGCAGGCTTGGCAGTACTTC. This codes for CAISESKVGQAWQYF.

This clonotype showed up just a few times. V and J are TRBV5-1 and TRBJ2-2; TRBD1 agrees at 7 bases. This CDR3 contains 14 residues. The V gene's germline CDR1 is SGHRS and CDR2 YFSETQ. The trim removed 0 bases at V and 4 bases at J, leaving 0 bases unmatched. In DNA form, the CDR3 reads TGCGCCAGCAGCTTGGGACAGGGCACCGGGGAGCTGTTTTTT. Protein: CASSLGQGTGELFF.

V gene TRBV20-1 combines with J gene TRBJ2-3; D is unresolved. There are 11 residues in the CDR3. Trimming removed 4 bases from V and 2 bases from J, with 4 bases in between. Germline CDR1 and CDR2: DFQATT and SNEGSKA (reference sequence). For the CDR3, the DNA is TGCAGTGCTAAGTACACAGATACGCAGTATTTT. It translates to CSAKYTDTQYF.

This clonotype was counted at least ten times. The CDR3 sequence is CASSFSWGGTSPYEQYF. The CDR3 DNA reads as TGTGCCAGCAGTTTTTCCTGGGGCGGGACATCACCCTACGAGCAGTACTTC. The V gene is TRBV12-3 or TRBV12-4, the J gene TRBJ2-7; TRBD1 or TRBD2 may be the D gene (6 bases each). The CDR3 runs to 17 residues. Trimming pared 3 bases from V and 2 bases from J, leaving 20 bases between.

This clonotype has only a few counts. The chain is built from TRBV6-5 and TRBJ1-6, with D uncertain. The CDR3 sequence is 14 residues long. CDR1 MNHEY and CDR2 SVGAGI come from the germline V gene. With 4 bases removed from V and 4 bases from J, the gap between germline ends came to 8 bases. DNA for the CDR3: TGTGCCAGCAGTTCCCAGGCTTATAATTCACCCCTCCACTTT. Its translation: CASSSQAYNSPLHF.

The J gene is TRBJ1-5, the V gene TRBV7-2; D is unresolved. This CDR3 is 16 amino acids long. Germline CDR1 is SGHTA and CDR2 is FQGNSA. The V gene lost 1 base and the J gene lost 6 bases, with 16 bases spanning the gap. The CDR3 region has the DNA TGTGCCAGCAGCTTAGAGGCCCGGGGTTGGGGTCAGCCCCAGCATTTT. Translation: CASSLEARGWGQPQHF.